These 8 T cell receptor beta chains share one sample of origin, sequenced in a study of shared clonotypes between healthy human individuals. Assay: immunoSEQ multiplex PCR; the TCRdb copy retains only in-frame clones and omits some. This sample has about 2.3 million clones, with roughly 92% found just once. The specimen sequenced was naive CD4+ T cells from PBMCs. Subset given: CD45RA+ positively selected. All receptors come from a young man in good health. Some clones in this sample may be carry-over from other donors' samples.

This rearrangement joins TRBV30 to TRBJ2-7, with D maybe TRBD2 (6 bases). This CDR3 is built from 13 residues. Trimming removed 5 bases at V and 2 bases at J, with 13 bases between. Looked up from germline, CDR1 is GTSNPN and CDR2 is SVGIG (reference sequence). Here the CDR3 DNA reads TGTGCCTGGGCGGGGATGGGACCCTACGAGCAGTACTTC. Protein sequence: CAWAGMGPYEQYF.

The J gene is TRBJ1-5, the V gene TRBV5-6; no clear D. The CDR3 runs to 15 residues. V lost 4 bases and J 0 bases, leaving 11 bases between the germline ends. Germline V CDR1 and CDR2: SGHDT, YYEEEE. The CDR3 nucleotides are TGTGCCAGCAGCCGTAGTCATTATAGCAATCAGCCCCAGCATTTT. It is translated as CASSRSHYSNQPQHF.

This chain uses TRBV5-8 with TRBJ1-2; the D is unclear. The germline gives CDR1 SGHTS, CDR2 YDEGEE. The CDR3 has 15 residues. The V and J ends lost 4 bases and 6 bases respectively, with 19 bases between them. The CDR3 loop reads CASSPGWTFTHGYTF. CDR3 nucleotide sequence: TGTGCCAGCAGCCCCGGATGGACGTTCACTCATGGCTACACCTTC.

The rearrangement uses TRBV2 and TRBJ2-1; TRBD2 matches 11 bases. CDR3 length: 15 residues. V trimming: 8 bases; J trimming: 1 base; junction bases outside the gene matches: 4. Germline V lookup: CDR1 SNHLY, CDR2 FYNNEI. The CDR3 reads CASRGLAVSYNEQFF. The CDR3 region has the DNA TGTGCCAGCCGGGGACTAGCGGTTTCCTACAATGAGCAGTTCTTC.

V usage is TRBV2 and J usage is TRBJ1-4; D unclear. CDR3 length equals 11 residues. V was pared by 4 bases and J by 8 bases, with 5 bases between. Per germline, CDR1 SNHLY and CDR2 FYNNEI. This CDR3 reads CASSVREKLFF. CDR3 bases: TGTGCCAGCAGTGTGAGAGAAAAACTGTTTTTT.

The gene calls are TRBV10-1 and TRBJ2-1, with no clear D. The CDR3 spans 12 residues. Germline V gene sequence: CDR1 WNHNN, CDR2 SYGVQD (reference sequence). V lost 8 bases and J 2 bases, leaving 7 bases between the germline ends. CDR3 bases: TGCGCCAGCGGGATAACCTACAATGAGCAGTTCTTC. This encodes CASGITYNEQFF.

The chain joins TRBV28 to TRBJ1-1; D perhaps matches TRBD1 (5 bases). Germline V gives CDR1 MDHEN, CDR2 SYDVKM. The CDR3 runs to 16 residues. V was clipped by 3 bases and J by 1 base, with 15 bases between them. In nucleotides, the CDR3 is TGTGCCAGCAGTTTCGGGCGGGGGGAGCCGAACACTGAAGCTTTCTTT. It yields the protein CASSFGRGEPNTEAFF.

This rearrangement joins TRBV9 to TRBJ2-3; D is perhaps TRBD2 (5 bases). The germline V gene encodes CDR1 SGDLS and CDR2 YYNGEE. V lost 5 bases, J lost 4 bases, and 8 bases lay in between. The CDR3 consists of 12 residues. CDR3 residues: CASRGVPDTQYF. CDR3 coding DNA: TGTGCCAGCAGGGGAGTTCCAGATACGCAGTATTTT.